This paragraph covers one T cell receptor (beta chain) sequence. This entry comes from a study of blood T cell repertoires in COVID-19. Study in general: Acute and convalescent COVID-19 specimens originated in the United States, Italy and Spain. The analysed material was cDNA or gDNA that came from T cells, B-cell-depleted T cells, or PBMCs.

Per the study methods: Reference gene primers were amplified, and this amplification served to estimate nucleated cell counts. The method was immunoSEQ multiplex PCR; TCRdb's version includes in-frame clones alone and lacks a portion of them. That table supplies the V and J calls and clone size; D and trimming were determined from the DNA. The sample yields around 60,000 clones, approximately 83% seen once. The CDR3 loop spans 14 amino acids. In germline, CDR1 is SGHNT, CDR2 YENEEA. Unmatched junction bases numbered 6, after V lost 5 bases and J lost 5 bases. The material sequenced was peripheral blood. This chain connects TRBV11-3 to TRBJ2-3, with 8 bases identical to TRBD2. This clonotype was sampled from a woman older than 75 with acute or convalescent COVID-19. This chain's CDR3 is CASSHGGAKDTQYF. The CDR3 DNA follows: TGTGCCAGCAGCCACGGGGGGGCCAAAGATACGCAGTATTTT.